The 16 T cell receptor beta chains presented below share a single source sample, sequenced in a study of T cells in Graves' hyperthyroidism and ophthalmopathy. Researchers amplified the TCR beta CDR3 regions from RNA transcripts. A set of HTBI primers served as the primers for a first-round RT-PCR of the TCR CDR3. TCRdb re-called the multiplex PCR reads with MiXCR, one entry per CDR3 protein. Here the sample spans 600,000 to 650,000 distinct CDR3 sequences, around 15% being singletons. Source material: blood. Receptor source: a woman aged 25-40 years with Graves' hyperthyroidism.

The V call is TRBV13, the J call TRBJ2-3; D possibly uses TRBD1 or TRBD2 (5 bases each). V was pared by 4 bases and J by 5 bases, with 16 bases between. Per germline, CDR1 PRHDT and CDR2 FYEKMQ (reference sequence). CDR3 size: 15 residues. In nucleotides, the CDR3 is TGTGCCAGCAGCTCCCGGGACCATCGCCGAGATACGCAGTATTTT. It translates to CASSSRDHRRDTQYF.

This clonotype was observed a few times. One base away lies a much larger clone, so this may be a sequencing read error. The chain couples TRBV5-1 to TRBJ2-5; the match to TRBD2 covers 10 bases. The CDR3 spans 15 residues. With V trimmed by 0 bases and J by 7 bases, 6 bases remained unmatched. Germline CDR1 reads SGHRS; CDR2 reads YFSETQ. The CDR3 sequence is CASSLELAGRVTQYF. CDR3 coding DNA: TGCGCCAGCAGCTTGGAACTAGCGGGAAGGGTGACCCAGTACTTC.

This clonotype was counted a single time. The chain employs TRBV7-2 and TRBJ2-7; 14 bases are shared with TRBD2. Germline CDR1 is SGHTA and CDR2 is FQGNSA. V dropped 1 base and J dropped 4; count of bases not matched to a gene: 12. This CDR3 has 19 residues. CDR3 protein: CASSLERGTSGRDPYEQYF. The CDR3 nucleotides read TGTGCCAGCAGCTTAGAAAGGGGGACTAGCGGGAGAGACCCTTACGAGCAGTACTTC.

This clonotype has only a few counts. It may be a read error: a sequence one base away is much more abundant. The chain carries TRBV6-1 and TRBJ2-5; D gene ambiguous. Germline lookup yields CDR1 MNHNS and CDR2 SASEGT. The CDR3 has 13 amino acids. Trimming stripped 6 bases from V and 7 bases from J, with 15 bases between. In DNA form, the CDR3 reads TGTGCCAGCAGACCTGGACGTCCGGGGACCCAGTACTTC. Its protein is CASRPGRPGTQYF.

The CDR3 protein is CASSDPRRDGTQYF. For the CDR3, the DNA is TGTGCCAGCAGTGACCCCCGTCGGGACGGGACCCAGTACTTC. V usage is TRBV25-1 and J usage is TRBJ2-5; tentatively, D is TRBD1 or TRBD2 (5 bases each). CDR1 is MGHDK and CDR2 is SYGVNS in the germline V gene. V dropped 3 bases and J dropped 7 bases, with 15 bases sitting between them. The CDR3 runs to 14 residues. The whole variable domain, filled in from reference TRBV25-1 and TRBJ2-5, reads EADIYQTPRYLVIGTGKKITLECSQTMGHDKMYWYQQDPGMELHLIHYSYGVNSTEKGDLSSESTVSRIRTEHFPLTLESARPSHTSQYLCASSDPRRDGTQYFGPGTRLLVL.

Concerning this clonotype: With a much larger clone just one base away, this may be a read error. CDR3 DNA sequence: TGTGCCAGCAGCTTTGGACAGATGAACACTGAAGCTTCCTTT. This encodes CASSFGQMNTEASF. This rearrangement joins TRBV11-2 to TRBJ1-1, with D maybe TRBD1 (6 bases). This CDR3 spans 14 amino acids. Per the germline V gene, CDR1 is SGHAT and CDR2 is FQNNGV.

This clonotype occurred a few times. This sequence joins TRBV19 and TRBJ2-7, with D maybe TRBD1 (6 bases). CDR3 length: 14 residues. Germline values: CDR1 LNHDA, CDR2 SQIVND (reference sequence). V was shortened by 2 bases and J by 2 bases, with 10 bases between the two germline ends. CDR3: CASSILGATYEQYF. CDR3 bases: TGTGCCAGTAGTATATTGGGGGCTACCTACGAGCAGTACTTC.

A note on this clonotype: Relative to the germline gene, one junction end is altered; a read error may explain this. The chain employs TRBV28 and TRBJ2-5, with TRBD1 matching 9 bases. Looked up from germline, CDR1 is MDHEN and CDR2 is SYDVKM. This CDR3 region has 14 residues. The CDR3 region is CASVEQGATETKYF. CDR3 sequence (DNA): TGTGCCAGCGTCGAACAGGGGGCTACAGAGACCAAGTACTTC.

This clonotype was observed at least ten times. The chain has TRBV20-1 and TRBJ2-3; TRBD2 aligns across 7 bases. This CDR3 comprises 14 residues. Germline CDR1 is DFQATT and CDR2 is SNEGSKA (reference sequence). J was trimmed by 2 bases and V by 2 bases; bases with no gene match: 4. Written as DNA, the CDR3 is TGCAGTGCTAGATGGCGGGAGACCACAGATACGCAGTATTTT. Translated, it gives CSARWRETTDTQYF.

The chain recombines TRBV19 with TRBJ2-1; 10 bases are shared with TRBD2. Germline lookup yields CDR1 LNHDA and CDR2 SQIVND (reference sequence). The junction had 6 bases not matched to a gene; V was cut back by 7 bases and J by 6 bases. The CDR3 sequence is 14 residues long. CDR3 sequence reads: CASIPAGGRNEQFF. CDR3 bases: TGTGCCAGTATTCCAGCGGGAGGGCGCAATGAGCAGTTCTTC.

This clonotype was counted ten times or more. The V call is TRBV18, the J call TRBJ2-1; 8 bases fit TRBD2. The CDR3 has 14 amino acids. V shed 2 bases, J shed 7 bases, and the junction held 4 bases outside the gene matches. CDR1 KGHSH and CDR2 LQKENI come from the germline V gene. The CDR3 nucleotides read TGTGCCAGCTCACCAACGGGAGGGGCTAATGAGCAGTTCTTC. Amino acids: CASSPTGGANEQFF.

This clonotype was seen at least ten times. The rearrangement joins TRBV19 to TRBJ2-1; the match to TRBD1 covers 7 bases. CDR3 length: 13 amino acids. Germline V gene lookup returns CDR1 LNHDA and CDR2 SQIVND (reference sequence). With V trimmed by 3 bases and J by 9 bases, 5 bases remained unmatched. The CDR3 DNA is TGTGCCAGTAGTATCGTAGGGGACAGTGAGCAGTTCTTC. This codes for CASSIVGDSEQFF.

On this clonotype: A clone one base away is much larger, so this may be a read error. This sequence joins TRBV2 and TRBJ2-5, with a possible D match to TRBD1 (6 bases). The CDR3 runs 14 residues. Germline V gene data show CDR1 as SNHLY and CDR2 as FYNNEI. The CDR3 sequence is CAISDGQSRETQYF. In DNA form, the CDR3 reads TGTGCCATCAGTGATGGACAGAGTAGAGAGACCCAGTACTTC.

Ten or more counts support this clonotype. This chain uses TRBV12-3 or TRBV12-4 with TRBJ1-2; 7 bases map to TRBD1. The CDR3 totals 15 residues. V shed 5 bases and J 4 bases; nucleotides not matched to a gene: 10. CDR3 loop: CASSPSDRTSYGYTF. The CDR3, as DNA: TGTGCCAGCAGTCCCTCGGACAGGACCAGCTATGGCTACACCTTC.

V is TRBV7-9 and J is TRBJ2-1; 8 bases align to TRBD2. V lost 1 base to trimming and J lost 4 bases; unmatched junction nucleotides: 12. The length of the CDR3 is 18 residues. Germline CDR1 SEHNR, CDR2 FQNEAQ (reference sequence). The chain's CDR3 is CASSLGSPGLGWYNEQFF. The CDR3, as DNA: TGTGCCAGCAGCTTAGGGTCTCCGGGACTAGGTTGGTACAATGAGCAGTTCTTC. Filled out from reference TRBV7-9 and TRBJ2-1, the complete variable domain reads DTGVSQNPRHKITKRGQNVTFRCDPISEHNRLYWYRQTLGQGPEFLTYFQNEAQLEKSRLLSDRFSAERPKGSFSTLEIQRTEQGDSAMYLCASSLGSPGLGWYNEQFFGPGTRLTVL.

This clonotype was recorded at least ten times. The rearrangement uses TRBV2 and TRBJ2-5, with 11 bases that match TRBD2. Germline V gene sequence: CDR1 SNHLY, CDR2 FYNNEI. The CDR3 extends over 15 amino acids. Germline trimming cut 4 bases from V and 5 bases from J; bases unmatched to any gene: 6. In DNA form, the CDR3 reads TGTGCCAGCAGTGCATGGACTAGCGGGTTTGAGACCCAGTACTTC. It is translated as CASSAWTSGFETQYF.